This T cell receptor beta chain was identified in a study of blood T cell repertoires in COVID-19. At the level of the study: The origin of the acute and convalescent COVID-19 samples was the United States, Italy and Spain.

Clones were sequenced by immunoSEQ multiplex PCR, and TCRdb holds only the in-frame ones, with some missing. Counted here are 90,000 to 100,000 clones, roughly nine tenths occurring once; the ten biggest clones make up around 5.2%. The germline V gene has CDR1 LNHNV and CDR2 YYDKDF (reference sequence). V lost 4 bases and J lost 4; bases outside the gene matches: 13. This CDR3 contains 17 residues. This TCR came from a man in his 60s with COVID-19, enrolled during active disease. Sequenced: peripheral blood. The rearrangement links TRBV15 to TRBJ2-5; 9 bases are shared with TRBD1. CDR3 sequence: CATSILKWGQGGETQYF. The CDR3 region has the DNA TGTGCCACCAGCATACTCAAGTGGGGACAGGGTGGAGAGACCCAGTACTTC.